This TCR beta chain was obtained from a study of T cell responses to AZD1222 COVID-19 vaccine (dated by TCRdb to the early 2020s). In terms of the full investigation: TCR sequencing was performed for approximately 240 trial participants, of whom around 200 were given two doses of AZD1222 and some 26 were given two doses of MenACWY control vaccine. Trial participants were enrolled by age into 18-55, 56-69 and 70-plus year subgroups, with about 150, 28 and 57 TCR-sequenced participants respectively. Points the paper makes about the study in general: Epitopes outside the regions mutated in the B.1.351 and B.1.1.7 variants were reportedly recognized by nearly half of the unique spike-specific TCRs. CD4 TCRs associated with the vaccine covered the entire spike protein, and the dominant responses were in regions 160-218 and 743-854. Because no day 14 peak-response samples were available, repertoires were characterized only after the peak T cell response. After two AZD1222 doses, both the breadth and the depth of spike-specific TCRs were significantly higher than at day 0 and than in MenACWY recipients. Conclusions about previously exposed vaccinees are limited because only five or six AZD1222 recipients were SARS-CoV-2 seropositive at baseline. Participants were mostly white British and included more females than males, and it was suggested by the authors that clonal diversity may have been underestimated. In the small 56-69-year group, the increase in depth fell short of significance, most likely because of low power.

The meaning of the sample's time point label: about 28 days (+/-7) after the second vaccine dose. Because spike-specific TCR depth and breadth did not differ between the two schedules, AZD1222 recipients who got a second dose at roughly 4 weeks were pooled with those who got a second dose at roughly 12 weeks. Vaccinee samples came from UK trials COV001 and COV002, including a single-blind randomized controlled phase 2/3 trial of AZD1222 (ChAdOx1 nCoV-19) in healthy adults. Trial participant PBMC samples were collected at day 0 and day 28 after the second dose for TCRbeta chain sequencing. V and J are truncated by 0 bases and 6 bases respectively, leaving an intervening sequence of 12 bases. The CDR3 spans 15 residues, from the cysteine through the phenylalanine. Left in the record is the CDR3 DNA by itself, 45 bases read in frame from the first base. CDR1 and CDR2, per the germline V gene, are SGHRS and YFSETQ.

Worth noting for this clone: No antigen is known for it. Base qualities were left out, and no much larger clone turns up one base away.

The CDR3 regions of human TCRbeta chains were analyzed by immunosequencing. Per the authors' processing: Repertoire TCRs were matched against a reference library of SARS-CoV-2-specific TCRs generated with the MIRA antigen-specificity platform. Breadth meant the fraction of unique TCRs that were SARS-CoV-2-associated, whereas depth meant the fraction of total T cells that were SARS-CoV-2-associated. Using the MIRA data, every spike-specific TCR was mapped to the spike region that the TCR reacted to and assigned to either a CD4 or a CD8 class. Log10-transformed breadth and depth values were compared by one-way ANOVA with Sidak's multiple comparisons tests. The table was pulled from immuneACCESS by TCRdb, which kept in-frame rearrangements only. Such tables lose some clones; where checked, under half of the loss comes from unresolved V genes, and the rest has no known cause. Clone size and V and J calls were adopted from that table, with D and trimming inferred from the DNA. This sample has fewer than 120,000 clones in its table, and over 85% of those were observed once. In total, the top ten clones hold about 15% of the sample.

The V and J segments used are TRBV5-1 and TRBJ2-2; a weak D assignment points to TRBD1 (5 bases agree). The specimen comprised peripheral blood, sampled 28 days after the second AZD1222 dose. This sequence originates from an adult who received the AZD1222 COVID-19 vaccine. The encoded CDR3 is CASSLGTPGPGELFF. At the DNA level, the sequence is TGCGCCAGCAGCTTGGGTACCCCAGGGCCCGGGGAGCTGTTTTTT.